The rows below give T cell receptor beta chains drawn from one sample of a study of blood T cell repertoires in COVID-19. Only in-frame clones appear in the TCRdb table, and some are missing; sequencing was by immunoSEQ multiplex PCR. The table includes just over 250,000 clones, approximately 89% detected once. The material sequenced was peripheral blood. The source is a woman between 45 and 65 years old with acute or convalescent COVID-19. The CDR3 runs from the conserved cysteine through the conserved F or W. A D gene is named only where the DNA matches it firmly. A row's size may be missing; if present it is once, few, many or a size class.

size	V	J	D	DNA	CDR3
once	TRBV28	TRBJ2-1	TRBD1	TGTGCCAGCAGCCCCGGGACAGGGGGCCAGTTCTTC	CASSPGTGGQFF
-	TRBV7-3	TRBJ2-5	TRBD2	TGTGCCAGCAGCTTAATAGGCGGGAGAGGTAGTGAGACCCAGTACTTC	CASSLIGGRGSETQYF
-	TRBV5-4	TRBJ2-1	TRBD1	TGTGCCAGCAGTCTACCGGGACAGGGGCAGTTCTTC	CASSLPGQGQFF
-	TRBV7-6	TRBJ2-7	TRBD1	TGTGCCAGCAGCGGAACCGGGACAGGGGCTCACGAGCAGTACTTC	CASSGTGTGAHEQYF
-	TRBV6-5	TRBJ2-5	TRBD2	TGTGCCAGCGGGGGGGTATACCAAGAGACCCAGTACTTC	CASGGVYQETQYF
once	TRBV7-7	TRBJ2-3	-	TGTGCCAGCAGCGCCGACAGTTCAGATACGCAGTATTTT	CASSADSSDTQYF
-	TRBV11-2	TRBJ1-1	-	TGTGCCAGCAGCTTAGGCTGGGACACCGAAGCTTTCTTT	CASSLGWDTEAFF
-	TRBV7-6	TRBJ1-2	TRBD1	TGTGCCAGCAGCTCAATAGGACAGGCGAGATACTATGGCTACACCTTC	CASSSIGQARYYGYTF
-	TRBV5-1	TRBJ2-7	-	TGCGCCAGCAGCTTGGGGGCGTTGCGGGATAACTACGAGCAGTACTTC	CASSLGALRDNYEQYF
-	TRBV30	TRBJ2-1	-	TGTGCCTGGAGTAAACCCCCCCGGTTCAATGAGCAGTTCTTC	CAWSKPPRFNEQFF
-	TRBV7-3	TRBJ2-1	-	TGTGCCAGCAGCTCCACTACGAATGAGCAGTTCTTC	CASSSTTNEQFF
-	TRBV28	TRBJ2-7	TRBD1	TGTGCCAGCAGTCCTACCGGGACAGGGTATTACGAGCAGTACTTC	CASSPTGTGYYEQYF
once	TRBV20-1	TRBJ2-7	-	TGCAGTGCTAGTCTTCAAGGTGGAGTAGTGGCGCAGTACTTC	CSASLQGGVVAQYF
few	TRBV5-1	TRBJ2-7	TRBD1	TGCGCCAGCAGCAATCCCGACAGGGACGAGCAGTACTTC	CASSNPDRDEQYF
-	TRBV29-1	TRBJ2-5	TRBD2	TGCAGCGTTAGAGGGACTAGTTCATCCGAGACCCAGTACTTC	CSVRGTSSSETQYF
-	TRBV19	TRBJ1-2	TRBD1	TGTGCCAGTACTATCCAGGGGGCTAACTATGGCTACACCTTC	CASTIQGANYGYTF
-	TRBV28	TRBJ1-1	TRBD1	TGTGCCAGCAGGGGACAGTGGCTAACTGAAGCTTTCTTT	CASRGQWLTEAFF
-	TRBV28	TRBJ1-1	-	TGTGCCAGCAGCTTGACAGGCCTCATGAACACTGAAGCTTTCTTT	CASSLTGLMNTEAFF
few	TRBV4-2	TRBJ2-1	-	TGTGCCAGCAGCCAAGATATCGCCAGCTCCTACAATGAGCAGTTCTTC	CASSQDIASSYNEQFF
-	TRBV5-8	TRBJ1-1	-	TGTGCCAGCAGCTTGGAGGGCACAGGGATGACTGAAGCTTTCTTT	CASSLEGTGMTEAFF
-	TRBV9	TRBJ2-7	TRBD2	TGTGCCAGCAGTTCAGCGGGAGGCCCCGTCTACGAGCAGTACTTC	CASSSAGGPVYEQYF
-	TRBV11-2	TRBJ2-7	TRBD1	TGTGCCAGCAGCCTAGACGTACAGGGGTACGAGCAGTACTTC	CASSLDVQGYEQYF
-	TRBV30	TRBJ1-1	-	TGTGCCTGTCGTCCCTTTTCGAACACTGAAGCTTTCTTT	CACRPFSNTEAFF
-	TRBV18	TRBJ1-4	-	TGTGCCAGCCCTCCTCGACGGACAGCAACTAATGAAAAACTGTTTTTT	CASPPRRTATNEKLFF
-	TRBV18	TRBJ1-4	-	TGTGCCAGCTCATCTGGTGGAGGGGTCGATGAAAAACTGTTTTTT	CASSSGGGVDEKLFF
-	TRBV28	TRBJ2-1	TRBD2	TGTGCCAGCACTACCTGGGGGGGACAGCAGTTCTTC	CASTTWGGQQFF
once	TRBV19	TRBJ2-7	-	TGTGCCAGTAAAAGGGTGTGGGGGACACAGCTGGAGCAGTACTTC	CASKRVWGTQLEQYF
-	TRBV7-2	TRBJ2-7	-	TGTGCCAGCAGCTTAGCTCCGGGACTGTCCTACGAGCAGTACTTC	CASSLAPGLSYEQYF
-	TRBV29-1	TRBJ1-1	TRBD1	TGCAGCGTTGAGACAGGGATCACTGAAGCTTTCTTT	CSVETGITEAFF
-	TRBV7-3	TRBJ1-5	TRBD1	TGTGCCAGCAGCTTGACCGGGACAGGGGACCAGCCCCAGCATTTT	CASSLTGTGDQPQHF
-	TRBV9	TRBJ2-4	TRBD2	TGTGCCAGCAGCGTTAGCGGGAGCGCCAAAAACATTCAGTACTTC	CASSVSGSAKNIQYF